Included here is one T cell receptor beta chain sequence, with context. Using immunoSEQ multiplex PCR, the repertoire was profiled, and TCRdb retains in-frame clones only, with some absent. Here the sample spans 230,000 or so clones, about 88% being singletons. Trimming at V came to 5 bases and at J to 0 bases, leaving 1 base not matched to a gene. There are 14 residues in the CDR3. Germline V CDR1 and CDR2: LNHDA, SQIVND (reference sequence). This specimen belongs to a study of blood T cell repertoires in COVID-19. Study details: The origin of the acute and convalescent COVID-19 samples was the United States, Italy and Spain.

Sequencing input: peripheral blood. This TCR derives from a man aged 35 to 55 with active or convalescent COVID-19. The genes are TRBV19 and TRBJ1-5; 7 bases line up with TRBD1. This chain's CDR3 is CASSHRGSNQPQHF. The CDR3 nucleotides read TGTGCCAGTAGTCACAGGGGTAGCAATCAGCCCCAGCATTTT. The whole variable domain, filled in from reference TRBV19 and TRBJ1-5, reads DGGITQSPKYLFRKEGQNVTLSCEQNLNHDAMYWYRQDPGQGLRLIYYSQIVNDFQKGDIAEGYSVSREKKESFPLTVTSAQKNPTAFYLCASSHRGSNQPQHFGDGTRLSIL.